The rows below give T cell receptor beta chains drawn from one sample of a study of PD-1 blockade in mismatch repair-deficient tumors. The protocol was immunoSEQ multiplex PCR, while the TCRdb copy is restricted to in-frame clones and leaves out a portion. The sample records some 130,000 clones, about nine tenths being singletons. This specimen consisted of peripheral blood, obtained approximately 72 weeks after starting pembrolizumab. The receptors stem from an adult with mismatch repair-deficient cancer. CDR3s include the opening cysteine and the closing phenylalanine or tryptophan. D genes are given only for firm matches. For some rows the clone size is stated as once, few or many, or as a class when expanded; others skip it.

V gene	D gene	J gene	clone size	CDR3 length	CDR3 DNA	CDR3 protein
TRBV5-1	-	TRBJ2-3	-	15	TGCGCCAGCAGCTTGGCAGAATCTAGCACAGATACGCAGTATTTT	CASSLAESSTDTQYF
TRBV2	TRBD1	TRBJ2-3	-	15	TGTGCCAGCAGTGACGTGACAGGGGACCCAGATACGCAGTATTTT	CASSDVTGDPDTQYF
TRBV9	TRBD1	TRBJ2-1	-	17	TGTGCCAGCAGCGTAGACCTAGGGACAGGGGGCTTTAATGAGCAGTTCTTC	CASSVDLGTGGFNEQFF
TRBV4-1	TRBD2	TRBJ2-5	-	17	TGCGCCAGCAGCCAAGAAGGGCTAGCGGGAGTTCAAGAGACCCAGTACTTC	CASSQEGLAGVQETQYF
TRBV6-5	-	TRBJ1-3	-	12	TGTGCCAGCAGTTACAATGGAAACACCATATATTTT	CASSYNGNTIYF
TRBV4-1	-	TRBJ2-4	-	17	TGCGCCAGCAGCGCGGCCCGGGACACTTTAGCCAAAAACATTCAGTACTTC	CASSAARDTLAKNIQYF
TRBV4-1	-	TRBJ2-5	-	14	TGCGCCAGCAGCCAAGATCCAGGGGTCGAGACCCAGTACTTC	CASSQDPGVETQYF
TRBV27	TRBD1	TRBJ1-5	once	15	TGTGCCAGCAGTTTGAGGACAGGGGCTGCTCAGCCCCAGCATTTT	CASSLRTGAAQPQHF
TRBV6-1	TRBD1	TRBJ2-7	-	13	TGTGCCAGCAGTTCTAGGACAGGGGACGAGCAGTACTTC	CASSSRTGDEQYF
TRBV28	-	TRBJ2-5	few	16	TGTGCCAGCCAAGCGGACTATACAGGGAATGTCGAGACCCAGTACTTC	CASQADYTGNVETQYF
TRBV19	-	TRBJ2-2	-	15	TGTGCCAGTAGAAAAGGGGGGTGGAACACCGGGGAGCTGTTTTTT	CASRKGGWNTGELFF
TRBV7-2	-	TRBJ1-5	-	14	TGTGCCAGCAGCACACAGGGTGGGAGTCAGCCCCAGCATTTT	CASSTQGGSQPQHF
TRBV7-6	TRBD1	TRBJ2-3	-	15	TGTGCCAGCAGCGTGGGACAGACTAGCACAGATACGCAGTATTTT	CASSVGQTSTDTQYF
TRBV12-5	-	TRBJ1-1	once	14	TGTGCTAGTGGTTTGGGGACAGCCAACACTGAAGCTTTCTTT	CASGLGTANTEAFF
TRBV7-2	TRBD1	TRBJ1-5	-	15	TGTGCCAGCAGCCGGGACAGCGGGGCGGGTCAGCCCCAGCATTTT	CASSRDSGAGQPQHF